The 19 T cell receptor beta chains given below trace back to one sample, sequenced in a study of neurological immune-mediated disorders. Using its own MiXCR run on the 5' RACE reads, TCRdb lists one record per CDR3 protein. Among 80,000 to 85,000 distinct CDR3 sequences listed, 2.6% were seen once. The source material was PBMCs. The receptors come from a woman younger than 45 with multiple sclerosis.

This clonotype was picked up many times. V gene TRBV5-1 combines with J gene TRBJ1-2; TRBD1 aligns across 9 bases. CDR1 is SGHRS, CDR2 YFSETQ, per germline. V was pared by 6 bases and J by 5 bases, with 2 bases of the junction left unmatched. This CDR3 region has 12 residues. This CDR3 is CASTDRGYGYTF. Here the CDR3 DNA reads TGCGCCAGCACAGACAGGGGGTATGGCTACACCTTC.

This chain connects TRBV4-3 to TRBJ2-5, with D possibly being TRBD2 (6 bases). The CDR3 runs 13 residues. Germline lookup yields CDR1 LGHNA and CDR2 YSLEER. The V end was cut by 4 bases, the J end by 5 bases, with 11 bases between. The CDR3 coding sequence is TGCGCCAGCAGCCGACGGGAGAGGGAGACCCAGTACTTC. This encodes CASSRRERETQYF.

The sample holds many counts of this clonotype. V usage is TRBV7-8 and J usage is TRBJ2-3; 7 nucleotides match TRBD2. With 1 base clipped from V and 1 base from J, the junction kept 8 bases outside the gene matches. The CDR3 consists of 17 residues. CDR1 is SGHVS and CDR2 is FQNEAQ in the germline V gene. This CDR3 is CASSLGWRERGTDTQYF. As DNA, the CDR3 is TGTGCCAGCAGCTTAGGCTGGCGGGAGAGGGGCACAGATACGCAGTATTTT.

In its sample, this clonotype was seen many times. The CDR3 region is CASSSPRGPREQYF. CDR3 nucleotide sequence: TGTGCCAGCAGCTCGCCTAGGGGACCTCGGGAGCAGTACTTC. The V call is TRBV7-9, the J call TRBJ2-7; perhaps D is TRBD1 or TRBD2 (5 bases each). This CDR3 region has 14 residues. Germline lookup yields CDR1 SEHNR and CDR2 FQNEAQ (reference sequence). V was pared by 4 bases and J by 7 bases, with 17 bases between.

This clonotype has a count of ten or more. The J gene is TRBJ1-2, the V gene TRBV29-1; D might be TRBD1 (6 bases). The CDR3 length is 11 residues. From germline, CDR1 is SQVTM and CDR2 ANQGSEA. In DNA, the CDR3 is TGCAGTGGAGGGGGGGTTTATGGCTACACCTTC. Amino acid sequence: CSGGGVYGYTF.

This clonotype has a count of ten or more. This chain joins TRBV7-9 and TRBJ2-3, with 9 positions matching TRBD1. The CDR3 length is 16 residues. The V gene's germline CDR1 is SEHNR and CDR2 FQNEAQ (reference sequence). V lost 5 bases to trimming and J lost 3 bases; unmatched junction nucleotides: 9. The CDR3 protein is CASSGIGTGSTDTQYF. CDR3 nucleotides: TGTGCCAGCAGCGGGATAGGGACAGGGAGTACAGATACGCAGTATTTT. Filled out from reference TRBV7-9 and TRBJ2-3, the complete variable domain reads DTGVSQNPRHKITKRGQNVTFRCDPISEHNRLYWYRQTLGQGPEFLTYFQNEAQLEKSRLLSDRFSAERPKGSFSTLEIQRTEQGDSAMYLCASSGIGTGSTDTQYFGPGTRLTVL.

The chain links TRBV27 to TRBJ2-3; 8 bases align to TRBD1. V lost 4 bases, J lost 4 bases, and 13 bases stayed unmatched. Germline lookup yields CDR1 MNHEY and CDR2 SMNVEV (reference sequence). This CDR3 comprises 17 residues. The CDR3 region has the DNA TGTGCCAGCAGTTCGGCAACCGGGACAGGAGGCTCAGATACGCAGTATTTT. It encodes CASSSATGTGGSDTQYF.

Many counts were recorded for this clonotype. The chain joins TRBV15 to TRBJ2-3; 7 bases map to TRBD2. V shed 6 bases, J shed 0 bases, and the junction held 12 bases outside the gene matches. CDR1 is LNHNV, CDR2 YYDKDF, per germline (reference sequence). The CDR3 sequence is 17 residues long. The CDR3 protein is CATRSRGSGSSTDTQYF. As DNA, the CDR3 is TGTGCCACCAGGTCTCGGGGTAGCGGGTCTAGCACAGATACGCAGTATTTT. Looking up the rest from reference TRBV15 and TRBJ2-3 gives the full variable domain: DAMVIQNPRYQVTQFGKPVTLSCSQTLNHNVMYWYQQKSSQAPKLLFHYYDKDFNNEADTPDNFQSRRPNTSFCFLDIRSPGLGDTAMYLCATRSRGSGSSTDTQYFGPGTRLTVL.

This clonotype has ten or more counts. This chain uses TRBV5-5 with TRBJ2-1; 7 bases map to TRBD1. The CDR3 is 14 amino acids. Germline V gene sequence: CDR1 SGHKS, CDR2 YYEKEE (reference sequence). V lost 3 bases to trimming and J lost 12 bases; unmatched junction nucleotides: 12. CDR3 residues: CASSYTTGSGWQFF. CDR3 nucleotide sequence: TGTGCCAGCAGCTACACGACAGGGTCGGGTTGGCAGTTCTTC.

This clonotype was counted at least ten times. The V call is TRBV20-1, the J call TRBJ2-1; 11 nucleotides match TRBD2. The CDR3 is 12 amino acids. The V gene end was trimmed by 5 bases and the J gene end by 7 bases; junction bases not matched to a gene: 1. CDR1 is DFQATT, CDR2 SNEGSKA, per germline (reference sequence). For the CDR3, the DNA is TGCAGTGCTCGGACTAGCGGGAATGAGCAGTTCTTC. This sequence encodes CSARTSGNEQFF.

This clonotype was seen ten or more times. The chain combines TRBV5-1 with TRBJ2-1; 13 nucleotides align to TRBD2. This CDR3 spans 15 amino acids. Trimming removed 4 bases from V and 8 bases from J; junction bases left unmatched: 6. Germline CDR1 is SGHRS and CDR2 is YFSETQ. The CDR3 is CASSRGTSGVDEQFF. DNA of the CDR3: TGCGCCAGCAGCCGAGGGACTAGCGGGGTTGATGAGCAGTTCTTC.

The sample holds many counts of this clonotype. The chain carries TRBV2 and TRBJ2-3, with D possibly being TRBD1 or TRBD2 (5 bases each). The V gene lost 3 bases and the J gene lost 6 bases, with 13 bases spanning the gap. Germline V lookup: CDR1 SNHLY, CDR2 FYNNEI. The CDR3 has 14 amino acids. In DNA form, the CDR3 reads TGTGCCAGCAGTGATGGGCTTTGGGGGGATACGCAGTATTTT. It yields the protein CASSDGLWGDTQYF. Using reference TRBV2 and TRBJ2-3 for the parts outside the CDR3, the full variable domain is EPEVTQTPSHQVTQMGQEVILRCVPISNHLYFYWYRQILGQKVEFLVSFYNNEISEKSEIFDDQFSVERPDGSNFTLKIRSTKLEDSAMYFCASSDGLWGDTQYFGPGTRLTVL.

This clonotype came up many times. J is TRBJ1-3 and V is TRBV29-1, with D perhaps matching TRBD1 (6 bases). Germline assignment: CDR1 SQVTM and CDR2 ANQGSEA. V was clipped by 5 bases and J by 0 bases, with 11 bases between them. This CDR3 spans 14 amino acids. CDR3 sequence (DNA): TGCAGCGTTCAGATGGACAGCTCTGGAAACACCATATATTTT. Translating it yields CSVQMDSSGNTIYF. The full variable domain, its missing parts supplied by reference TRBV29-1 and TRBJ1-3, is SAVISQKPSRDICQRGTSLTIQCQVDSQVTMMFWYRQQPGQSLTLIATANQGSEATYESGFVIDKFPISRPNLTFSTLTVSNMSPEDSSIYLCSVQMDSSGNTIYFGEGSWLTVV.

This clonotype was counted many times. The V gene is TRBV6-6, the J gene TRBJ2-3; D is possibly TRBD2 (6 bases). Germline V CDR1 and CDR2: MNHNY, SVGAGI (reference sequence). V was trimmed by 0 bases and J by 3 bases, leaving 19 bases between them. The CDR3 has 18 residues. In DNA form, the CDR3 reads TGTGCCAGCAGTTACTCGATAGGACTACCGTCCTCAACAGATACGCAGTATTTT. Translating gives CASSYSIGLPSSTDTQYF.

In this sample, this clonotype turned up many times. The CDR3 spells CASRAGNNEQFF. CDR3 DNA: TGCGCCAGCAGGGCGGGAAACAATGAGCAGTTCTTC. The chain carries TRBV5-1 and TRBJ2-1; possibly TRBD2 for D (6 bases). V was trimmed by 5 bases and J by 5 bases, leaving 8 bases between them. Germline V gene sequence: CDR1 SGHRS, CDR2 YFSETQ. This CDR3 has 12 amino acids.

This clonotype has at least ten counts. The V and J genes are TRBV5-1 and TRBJ2-3, with TRBD2 matching over 10 bases. The CDR3 contains 14 residues. Germline trimming cut 10 bases from V and 4 bases from J; bases unmatched to any gene: 9. Looked up from germline, CDR1 is SGHRS and CDR2 is YFSETQ. The CDR3 nucleotides read TGCGCCTGCAACCTAGCGGGAGTTCCAGATACGCAGTATTTT. Translation: CACNLAGVPDTQYF.

This clonotype was counted many times. The chain employs TRBV20-1 and TRBJ2-5; D is perhaps TRBD2 (5 bases). The V gene lost 5 bases and the J gene lost 5 bases, with 15 bases spanning the gap. Germline CDR1 and CDR2: DFQATT and SNEGSKA (reference sequence). The CDR3 extends over 13 amino acids. Here the CDR3 DNA reads TGCAGTGCTTCACGAAGGACGGGGGAGACCCAGTACTTC. It codes for CSASRRTGETQYF.

This clonotype was counted ten times or more. The chain uses TRBV5-1 and TRBJ1-1, with D possibly TRBD1 on 6 matching bases. CDR1 and CDR2 (germline): SGHRS, YFSETQ. The CDR3 is 13 residues long. V was pared by 4 bases and J by 1 base, with 8 bases between. CDR3 nucleotides: TGCGCCAGCAGCATGGGACAGAACACTGAAGCTTTCTTT. Translated, it gives CASSMGQNTEAFF.

This clonotype was found many times. The rearrangement links TRBV5-5 to TRBJ2-6, with TRBD2 identical over 7 bases. The CDR3 is made up of 16 amino acids. The germline V gene has CDR1 SGHKS and CDR2 YYEKEE (reference sequence). The V gene end was trimmed by 7 bases and the J gene end by 4 bases; junction bases not matched to a gene: 11. CDR3 nucleotide sequence: TGTGCCAGCCTCCGGGAGGAAGCGACGGGGGCCAACGTCCTGACTTTC. This encodes CASLREEATGANVLTF.